The entry that follows covers one T cell receptor beta chain sequence. No antigen is known for it. Germline V gives CDR1 SQVTM, CDR2 ANQGSEA. This CDR3 is built from 15 residues. V dropped 4 bases and J dropped 1; count of bases not matched to a gene: 9. This sample is drawn from a study of T cell responses to AZD1222 COVID-19 vaccine. Study-wide results and caveats: Spike-spanning, vaccine-associated CD4 TCRs were dominant at 160-218 and 743-854.

Assay: immunoSEQ multiplex PCR; the TCRdb copy retains only in-frame clones and omits some. Here the sample spans roughly 100,000 clones, about 89% being singletons. The chain uses TRBV29-1 and TRBJ1-1; 7 nucleotides align to TRBD1. The sequence came from an adult who received the AZD1222 COVID-19 vaccine. Material: peripheral blood, obtained 28 days after the second AZD1222 dose. The CDR3 DNA reads TGCAGCGTTGCAGGAACACAGGGGAAGAACACTGAAGCTTTCTTT. Its translation: CSVAGTQGKNTEAFF.